The entry that follows covers one T cell receptor (beta chain) sequence. What it binds is not known. Trimming removed 4 bases from V and 6 bases from J; junction bases left unmatched: 3. Germline V gene lookup returns CDR1 SGHDT and CDR2 YYEEEE. CDR3 length equals 12 residues. This specimen comes from a study of OX40 agonist ivuxolimab in advanced cancers. Study-level results: Mean expanded clone counts were higher in CD8+ than CD4+ T cells.

Profiled with immunoSEQ multiplex PCR; TCRdb holds only in-frame clones, not every one. Counted here are some 14,000 clones, 77% occurring once; the ten biggest clones make up less than 40%. This chain connects TRBV5-6 to TRBJ2-7, with TRBD1 matching over 8 bases. The specimen comprised CD4+ or CD8+ T cells sorted from blood, sampled in a trial of the OX40 agonist ivuxolimab. The TCR comes from an adult with an advanced solid tumor such as melanoma, head and neck, liver or kidney cancer. The CDR3 bases are TGTGCCAGCAGCCGGACAGGGAGCGAGCAGTACTTC. It encodes CASSRTGSEQYF. The full variable domain, rest sourced from reference TRBV5-6 and TRBJ2-7, is DAGVTQSPTHLIKTRGQQVTLRCSPKSGHDTVSWYQQALGQGPQFIFQYYEEEERQRGNFPDRFSGHQFPNYSSELNVNALLLGDSALYLCASSRTGSEQYFGPGTRLTVT.